Sequencing of this T cell receptor beta chain was carried out in a study of cytomegalovirus exposure and HLA in healthy donors. Regarding the study as a whole: The availability of immune exposure information extended only to CMV serostatus.

The PCR ran on 60 Vbeta and 13 Jbeta primers. Produced via immunoSEQ multiplex PCR; TCRdb's table is partial and in-frame only. The data show some 150,000 clones, approximately 80% seen once. As concerns this clone: Its specificity is unknown.

The sequencing sample was made of PBMCs. The origin of this receptor is a woman aged 40 to 50 in good health and CMV-seropositive.

CDR3: CASSVRRTTLTGYTF. For the CDR3, the DNA is TGTGCCAGTAGTGTCCGACGGACAACTCTAACGGGCTACACCTTC. This rearrangement joins TRBV19 to TRBJ1-2; possibly TRBD1 for D (5 bases). There are 15 residues in the CDR3. Germline V lookup: CDR1 LNHDA, CDR2 SQIVND (reference sequence). Trimming removed 5 bases from V and 8 bases from J, with 21 bases in between.